This TCR beta chain emerged from a study of shared clonotypes between healthy human individuals. Study results and caveats: Memory subsets generally showed lower estimated richness than naive subsets.

Using immunoSEQ multiplex PCR, the repertoire was profiled, and TCRdb retains in-frame clones only, with some absent. The sample lists some 2.3 million clones; 85% to 95% were seen once. In the case of this clone: Its antigen is not known.

The origin of this receptor is a man between 18 and 35 years old in good health. Some clones in this sample may be carry-over from other donors' samples. The sample was naive CD4+ T cells from PBMCs. Subset noted: CD45RA+ positively selected.

The CDR3 loop is CASSLNSGGGTDTQYF. The CDR3 DNA reads as TGTGCCAGCAGTTTAAATAGCGGAGGAGGCACAGATACGCAGTATTTT. This chain joins TRBV28 and TRBJ2-3; D is perhaps TRBD2 (6 bases). CDR1 and CDR2 from the germline V gene are MDHEN and SYDVKM. The V gene lost 2 bases and the J gene lost 1 base, with 13 bases spanning the gap. CDR3 length equals 16 residues. Full variable domain (remainder filled in from reference TRBV28 and TRBJ2-3): DVKVTQSSRYLVKRTGEKVFLECVQDMDHENMFWYRQDPGLGLRLIYFSYDVKMKEKGDIPEGYSVSREKKERFSLILESASTNQTSMYLCASSLNSGGGTDTQYFGPGTRLTVL.